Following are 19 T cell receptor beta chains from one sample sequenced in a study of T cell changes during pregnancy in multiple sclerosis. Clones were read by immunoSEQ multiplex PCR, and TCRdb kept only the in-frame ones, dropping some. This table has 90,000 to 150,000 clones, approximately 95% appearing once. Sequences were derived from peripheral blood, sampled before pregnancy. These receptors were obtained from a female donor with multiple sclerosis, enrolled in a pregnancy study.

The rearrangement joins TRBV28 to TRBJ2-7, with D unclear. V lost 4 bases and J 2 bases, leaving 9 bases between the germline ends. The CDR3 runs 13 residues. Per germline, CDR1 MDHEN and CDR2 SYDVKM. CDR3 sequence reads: CASSYESPYEQYF. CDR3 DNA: TGTGCCAGCAGTTACGAGAGCCCCTACGAGCAGTACTTC.

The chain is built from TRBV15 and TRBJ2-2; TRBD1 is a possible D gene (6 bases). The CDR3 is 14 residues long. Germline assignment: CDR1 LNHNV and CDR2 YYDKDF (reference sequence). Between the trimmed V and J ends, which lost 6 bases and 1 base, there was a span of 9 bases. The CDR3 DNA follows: TGTGCCACCAGTCCGGGACAGAACACCGGGGAGCTGTTTTTT. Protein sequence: CATSPGQNTGELFF.

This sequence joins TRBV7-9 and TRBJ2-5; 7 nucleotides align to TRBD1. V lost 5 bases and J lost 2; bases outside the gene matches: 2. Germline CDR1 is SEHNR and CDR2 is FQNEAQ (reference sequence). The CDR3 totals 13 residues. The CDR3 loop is CASSQQGQETQYF. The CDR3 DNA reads TGTGCCAGCAGCCAACAGGGGCAAGAGACCCAGTACTTC.

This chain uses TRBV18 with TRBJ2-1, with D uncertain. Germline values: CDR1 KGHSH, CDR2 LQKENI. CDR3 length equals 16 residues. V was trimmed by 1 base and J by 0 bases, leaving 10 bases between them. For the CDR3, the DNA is TGTGCCAGCTCACCACGTGGCTCCGACTCCTACAATGAGCAGTTCTTC. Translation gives CASSPRGSDSYNEQFF.

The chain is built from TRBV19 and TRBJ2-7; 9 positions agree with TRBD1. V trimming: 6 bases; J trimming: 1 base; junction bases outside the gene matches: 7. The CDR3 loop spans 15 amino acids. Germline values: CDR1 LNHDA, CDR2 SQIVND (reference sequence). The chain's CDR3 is CASSREGTGSYEQYF. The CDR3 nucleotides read TGTGCCAGTAGCCGTGAAGGGACAGGGTCCTACGAGCAGTACTTC.

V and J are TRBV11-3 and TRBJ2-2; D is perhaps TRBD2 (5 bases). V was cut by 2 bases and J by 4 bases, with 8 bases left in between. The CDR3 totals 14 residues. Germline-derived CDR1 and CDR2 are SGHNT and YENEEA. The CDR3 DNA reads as TGTGCCAGCAGCTTACGGGGTAGCACCGGGGAGCTGTTTTTT. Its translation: CASSLRGSTGELFF. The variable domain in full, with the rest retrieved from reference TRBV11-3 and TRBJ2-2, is EAGVVQSPRYKIIEKKQPVAFWCNPISGHNTLYWYLQNLGQGPELLIRYENEEAVDDSQLPKDRFSAERLKGVDSTLKIQPAELGDSAVYLCASSLRGSTGELFFGEGSRLTVL.

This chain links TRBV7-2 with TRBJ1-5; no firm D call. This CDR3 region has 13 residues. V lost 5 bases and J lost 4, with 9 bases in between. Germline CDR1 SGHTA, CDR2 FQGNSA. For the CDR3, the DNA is TGTGCCAGCAGCCCCCAGGTTAATCAGCCCCAGCATTTT. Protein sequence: CASSPQVNQPQHF.

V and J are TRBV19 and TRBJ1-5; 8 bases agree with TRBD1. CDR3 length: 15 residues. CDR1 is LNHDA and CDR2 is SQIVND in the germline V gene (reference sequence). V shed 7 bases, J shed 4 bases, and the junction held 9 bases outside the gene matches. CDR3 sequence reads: CASKDRAVRNQPQHF. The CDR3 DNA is TGTGCCAGTAAGGACAGGGCCGTTCGGAATCAGCCCCAGCATTTT.

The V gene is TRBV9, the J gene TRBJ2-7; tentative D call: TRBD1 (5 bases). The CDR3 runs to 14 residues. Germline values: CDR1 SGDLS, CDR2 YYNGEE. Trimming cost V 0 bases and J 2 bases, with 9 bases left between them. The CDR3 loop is CASSVEQAPYEQYF. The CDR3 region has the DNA TGTGCCAGCAGCGTAGAACAGGCCCCCTACGAGCAGTACTTC.

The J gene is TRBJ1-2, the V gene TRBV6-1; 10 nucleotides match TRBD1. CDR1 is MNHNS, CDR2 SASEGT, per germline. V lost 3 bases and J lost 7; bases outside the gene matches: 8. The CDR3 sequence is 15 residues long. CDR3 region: CASSEGMGTGVGYTF. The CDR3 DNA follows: TGTGCCAGCAGTGAGGGTATGGGGACAGGGGTTGGCTACACCTTC.

The chain's CDR3 is CASRPLAGGPQETQYF. DNA of the CDR3: TGTGCCAGCAGGCCCCTAGCGGGGGGGCCCCAAGAGACCCAGTACTTC. The chain couples TRBV11-1 to TRBJ2-5; 12 nucleotides align to TRBD2. CDR3 length: 16 residues. Per germline, CDR1 SGHAT and CDR2 FQDESV (reference sequence). V was clipped by 6 bases and J by 1 base; unmatched bases: 6.

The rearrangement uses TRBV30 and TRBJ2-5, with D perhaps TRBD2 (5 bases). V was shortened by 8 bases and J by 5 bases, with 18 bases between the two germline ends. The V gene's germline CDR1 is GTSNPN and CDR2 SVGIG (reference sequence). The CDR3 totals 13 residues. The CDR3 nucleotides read TGTGCCGGATGTACTAGTCCTTTGGAGACCCAGTACTTC. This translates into CAGCTSPLETQYF. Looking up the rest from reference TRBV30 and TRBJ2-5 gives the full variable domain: SQTIHQWPATLVQPVGSPLSLECTVEGTSNPNLYWYRQAAGRGLQLLFYSVGIGQISSEVPQNLSASRPQDRQFILSSKKLLLSDSGFYLCAGCTSPLETQYFGPGTRLLVL.

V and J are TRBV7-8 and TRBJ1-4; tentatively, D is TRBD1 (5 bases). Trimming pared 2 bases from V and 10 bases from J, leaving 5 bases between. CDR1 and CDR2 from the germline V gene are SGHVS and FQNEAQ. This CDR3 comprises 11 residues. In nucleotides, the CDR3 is TGTGCCAGCAGCTTACAGGGAAAACTGTTTTTT. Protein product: CASSLQGKLFF.

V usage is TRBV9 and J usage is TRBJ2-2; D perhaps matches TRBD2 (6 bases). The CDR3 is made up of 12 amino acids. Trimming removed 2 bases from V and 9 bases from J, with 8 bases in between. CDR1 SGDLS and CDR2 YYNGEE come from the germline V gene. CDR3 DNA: TGTGCCAGCAGCGTTGGAGGGAGGGAGCTGTTTTTT. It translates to CASSVGGRELFF. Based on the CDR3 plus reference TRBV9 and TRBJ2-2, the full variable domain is DSGVTQTPKHLITATGQRVTLRCSPRSGDLSVYWYQQSLDQGLQFLIQYYNGEERAKGNILERFSAQQFPDLHSELNLSSLELGDSALYFCASSVGGRELFFGEGSRLTVL.

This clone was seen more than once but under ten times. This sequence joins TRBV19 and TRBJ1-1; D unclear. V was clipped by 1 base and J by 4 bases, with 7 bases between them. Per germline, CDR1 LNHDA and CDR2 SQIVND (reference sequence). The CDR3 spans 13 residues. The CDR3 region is CASSIGGFTEAFF. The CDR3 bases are TGTGCCAGTAGTATAGGAGGGTTCACTGAAGCTTTCTTT. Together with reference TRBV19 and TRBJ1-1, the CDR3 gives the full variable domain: DGGITQSPKYLFRKEGQNVTLSCEQNLNHDAMYWYRQDPGQGLRLIYYSQIVNDFQKGDIAEGYSVSREKKESFPLTVTSAQKNPTAFYLCASSIGGFTEAFFGQGTRLTVV.

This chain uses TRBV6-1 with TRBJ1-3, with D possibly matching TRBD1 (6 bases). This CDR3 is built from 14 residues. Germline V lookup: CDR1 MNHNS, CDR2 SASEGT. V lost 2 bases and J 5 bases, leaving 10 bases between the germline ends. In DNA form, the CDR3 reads TGTGCCAGCAGTGAAAAGGGGGAAAGAAACACCATATATTTT. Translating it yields CASSEKGERNTIYF.

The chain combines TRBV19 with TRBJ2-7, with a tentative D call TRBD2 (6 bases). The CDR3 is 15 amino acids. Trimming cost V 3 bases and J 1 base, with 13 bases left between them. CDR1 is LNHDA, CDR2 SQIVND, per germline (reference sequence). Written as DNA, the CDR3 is TGTGCCAGTAGTATCAGTGGGAGGACGTCCTACGAGCAGTACTTC. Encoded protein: CASSISGRTSYEQYF.

The CDR3 bases are TGTGCCAGCAGCTCTCGAGCGGAAGCCAAAAACATTCAGTACTTC. Its translation: CASSSRAEAKNIQYF. The rearrangement links TRBV7-9 to TRBJ2-4, with a weak D call TRBD2 (5 bases). This CDR3 region has 15 residues. From germline, CDR1 is SEHNR and CDR2 FQNEAQ (reference sequence). V was trimmed by 4 bases and J by 0 bases, leaving 10 bases between them.

CDR3 nucleotide sequence: TGTGCCAGCAGCTTATCACCAGGGGTCGATTCACCCCTCCACTTT. It translates to CASSLSPGVDSPLHF. The chain recombines TRBV7-3 with TRBJ1-6, with D possibly matching TRBD1 (6 bases). V was shortened by 2 bases and J by 8 bases, with 13 bases between the two germline ends. Germline V gene lookup returns CDR1 SGHTA and CDR2 FQGTGA. The CDR3 has 15 residues.